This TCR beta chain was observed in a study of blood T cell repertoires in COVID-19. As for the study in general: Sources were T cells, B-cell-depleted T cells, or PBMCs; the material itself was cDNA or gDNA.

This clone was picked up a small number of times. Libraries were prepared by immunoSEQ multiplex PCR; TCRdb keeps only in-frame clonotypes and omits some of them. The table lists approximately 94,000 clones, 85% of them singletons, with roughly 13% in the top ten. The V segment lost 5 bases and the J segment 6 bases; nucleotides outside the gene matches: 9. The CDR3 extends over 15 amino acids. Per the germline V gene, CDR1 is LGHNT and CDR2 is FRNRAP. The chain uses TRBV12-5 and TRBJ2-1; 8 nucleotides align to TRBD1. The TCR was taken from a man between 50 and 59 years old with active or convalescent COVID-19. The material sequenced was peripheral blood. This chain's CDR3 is CASGPRTGWGNEQFF. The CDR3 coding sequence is TGTGCTAGTGGTCCCAGGACAGGGTGGGGCAATGAGCAGTTCTTC.